A selection of T cell receptor beta chains follows, all from one sample in a study of T cell clonotyping in hematopoietic cell transplantation. Assay: immunoSEQ multiplex PCR; the TCRdb copy retains only in-frame clones and omits some. The sample yields 2,000 to 2,500 clones, around 94% seen once. The source material was peripheral blood mononuclear cells. The receptors were gathered from a man aged 45 to 65 in good health. Some clones in this sample may be carry-over from other donors' samples. Both conserved end residues are part of each CDR3. D genes are given only for firm matches. Clone size is shown for a subset of rows, as once, few, many or a class of expanded clone.

CDR3 protein: CASSWGEVNTYEQYF
CDR3 DNA: TGTGCCAGCAGCTGGGGCGAGGTGAATACCTACGAGCAGTACTTC
J gene: TRBJ2-7
clone size: -
V gene: TRBV7-6
D gene: -

CDR3 protein: CASSQEMRSGVLYEQYF
CDR3 DNA: TGCGCCAGCAGCCAAGAGATGAGGAGCGGTGTCCTCTACGAGCAGTACTTC
J gene: TRBJ2-7
clone size: -
V gene: TRBV4-1
D gene: -

CDR3 protein: CASSQEPGGNQPQHF
CDR3 DNA: TGCGCCAGCAGCCAAGAGCCAGGGGGCAATCAGCCCCAGCATTTT
J gene: TRBJ1-5
clone size: -
V gene: TRBV4-3
D gene: -

CDR3 protein: CASSQEGGHQLSTDTQYF
CDR3 DNA: TGTGCCAGCAGCCAAGAGGGGGGTCACCAACTTAGCACAGATACGCAGTATTTT
J gene: TRBJ2-3
clone size: few
V gene: TRBV4-2
D gene: -

CDR3 protein: CASSSGTSGGEYTDTQYF
CDR3 DNA: TGTGCCAGTAGTAGCGGGACTAGCGGGGGTGAATACACAGATACGCAGTATTTT
J gene: TRBJ2-3
clone size: once
V gene: TRBV19
D gene: TRBD2

CDR3 protein: CASSQGEGYDSPLHF
CDR3 DNA: TGTGCCAGCAGCCAAGGTGAGGGTTATGATTCACCCCTCCACTTT
J gene: TRBJ1-6
clone size: -
V gene: TRBV4-2
D gene: -

CDR3 protein: CSVMSAQETQYF
CDR3 DNA: TGCAGCGTTATGTCGGCTCAAGAGACCCAGTACTTC
J gene: TRBJ2-5
clone size: -
V gene: TRBV29-1
D gene: -

CDR3 protein: CASSLGGTSLSDLYGYTF
CDR3 DNA: TGTGCCAGCAGCTTGGGTGGGACTTCGCTTTCCGACCTCTATGGCTACACCTTC
J gene: TRBJ1-2
clone size: -
V gene: TRBV5-4
D gene: -

CDR3 protein: CASSLADLAGGPEYEQFF
CDR3 DNA: TGTGCCAGCAGCTTGGCGGATCTAGCGGGGGGGCCTGAGTATGAGCAGTTCTTC
J gene: TRBJ2-1
clone size: -
V gene: TRBV5-6
D gene: TRBD2

CDR3 protein: CASSVGTGGHGAEAFF
CDR3 DNA: TGTGCCAGCAGCGTAGGGACAGGGGGTCATGGCGCTGAAGCTTTCTTT
J gene: TRBJ1-1
clone size: -
V gene: TRBV9
D gene: TRBD1

CDR3 protein: CASSFSGTEAFF
CDR3 DNA: TGTGCCAGCAGCTTTTCGGGTACTGAAGCTTTCTTT
J gene: TRBJ1-1
clone size: -
V gene: TRBV11-3
D gene: -

CDR3 protein: CASSYWGAYGYTF
CDR3 DNA: TGTGCCAGCAGTTACTGGGGGGCCTATGGCTACACCTTC
J gene: TRBJ1-2
clone size: -
V gene: TRBV6-5
D gene: -

CDR3 protein: CASSKGGETQYF
CDR3 DNA: TGTGCCAGCAGCAAAGGGGGCGAGACCCAGTACTTC
J gene: TRBJ2-5
clone size: -
V gene: TRBV9
D gene: TRBD1

CDR3 protein: CASSLAGQYTEAFF
CDR3 DNA: TGCGCCAGCAGCTTGGCGGGACAGTACACTGAAGCTTTCTTT
J gene: TRBJ1-1
clone size: -
V gene: TRBV5-1
D gene: TRBD1

CDR3 protein: CAITAGTSGGNEQFF
CDR3 DNA: TGTGCCATCACCGCAGGGACTAGCGGGGGCAATGAGCAGTTCTTC
J gene: TRBJ2-1
clone size: -
V gene: TRBV10-3
D gene: TRBD2

CDR3 protein: CASSLSGQGGNSPLHF
CDR3 DNA: TGTGCCAGCAGCTTGTCTGGACAGGGTGGTAATTCACCCCTCCACTTT
J gene: TRBJ1-6
clone size: -
V gene: TRBV5-5
D gene: TRBD1

CDR3 protein: CASFSPDSMNTEAFF
CDR3 DNA: TGTGCCAGCTTTTCCCCGGACAGCATGAACACTGAAGCTTTCTTT
J gene: TRBJ1-1
clone size: -
V gene: TRBV27
D gene: -

CDR3 protein: CASSVRQPQHF
CDR3 DNA: TGTGCCAGCAGCGTGAGGCAGCCCCAGCATTTT
J gene: TRBJ1-5
clone size: few
V gene: TRBV9
D gene: -

CDR3 protein: CASSSTGKGNQPQHF
CDR3 DNA: TGTGCCAGCAGTTCTACAGGGAAGGGCAATCAGCCCCAGCATTTT
J gene: TRBJ1-5
clone size: -
V gene: TRBV6-5
D gene: -

CDR3 protein: CASSAPSLSAHTQYF
CDR3 DNA: TGTGCCAGCAGTGCTCCCTCCCTTAGCGCCCATACGCAGTATTTT
J gene: TRBJ2-3
clone size: -
V gene: TRBV6-1
D gene: -

CDR3 protein: CASSYGTGSYGYTF
CDR3 DNA: TGTGCCAGCAGCTACGGGACAGGGTCTTATGGCTACACCTTC
J gene: TRBJ1-2
clone size: -
V gene: TRBV7-9
D gene: TRBD1

CDR3 protein: CAISEASPGQGTSPLHF
CDR3 DNA: TGTGCCATCAGTGAAGCCTCGCCGGGACAGGGGACTTCACCCCTCCACTTT
J gene: TRBJ1-6
clone size: -
V gene: TRBV10-3
D gene: TRBD1

CDR3 protein: CSVDGVAGGTDTQYF
CDR3 DNA: TGCAGCGTTGATGGTGTAGCGGGTGGCACAGATACGCAGTATTTT
J gene: TRBJ2-3
clone size: -
V gene: TRBV29-1
D gene: TRBD2

CDR3 protein: CASSLERGGRETQYF
CDR3 DNA: TGCGCCAGCAGCCTGGAGCGGGGGGGGAGAGAGACCCAGTACTTC
J gene: TRBJ2-5
clone size: -
V gene: TRBV5-1
D gene: TRBD2

CDR3 protein: CSVETGSYEQYF
CDR3 DNA: TGCAGCGTTGAAACAGGGTCCTACGAGCAGTACTTC
J gene: TRBJ2-7
clone size: -
V gene: TRBV29-1
D gene: -

CDR3 protein: CASSPVGGGTYNEQFF
CDR3 DNA: TGTGCCAGCAGCCCGGTTGGGGGGGGAACCTACAATGAGCAGTTCTTC
J gene: TRBJ2-1
clone size: -
V gene: TRBV7-3
D gene: TRBD2

CDR3 protein: CAISDPGGGNTIYF
CDR3 DNA: TGTGCCATCAGTGACCCAGGGGGTGGAAACACCATATATTTT
J gene: TRBJ1-3
clone size: -
V gene: TRBV10-3
D gene: TRBD1

CDR3 protein: CAWSVPGSYNSPLHF
CDR3 DNA: TGTGCCTGGAGTGTACCCGGCTCCTATAATTCACCCCTCCACTTT
J gene: TRBJ1-6
clone size: -
V gene: TRBV30
D gene: -

CDR3 protein: CAWSTKVGPQHF
CDR3 DNA: TGTGCCTGGAGTACCAAGGTAGGGCCCCAGCATTTT
J gene: TRBJ1-5
clone size: -
V gene: TRBV30
D gene: -

CDR3 protein: CAISDVGEGTEAFF
CDR3 DNA: TGTGCCATCAGTGATGTAGGGGAGGGCACTGAAGCTTTCTTT
J gene: TRBJ1-1
clone size: once
V gene: TRBV10-3
D gene: -

CDR3 protein: CASSGVGGALNTIYF
CDR3 DNA: TGTGCCAGCAGTGGGGTCGGGGGCGCGTTGAACACCATATATTTT
J gene: TRBJ1-3
clone size: -
V gene: TRBV2
D gene: -

CDR3 protein: CASSQEGAGTGRYEQYF
CDR3 DNA: TGCGCCAGCAGCCAAGAAGGGGCCGGGACAGGGAGATACGAGCAGTACTTC
J gene: TRBJ2-7
clone size: -
V gene: TRBV4-3
D gene: TRBD1

CDR3 protein: CAWKNRDYEQYF
CDR3 DNA: TGTGCCTGGAAAAACAGGGACTACGAGCAGTACTTC
J gene: TRBJ2-7
clone size: once
V gene: TRBV30
D gene: -

CDR3 protein: CASSRGGGYTDTQYF
CDR3 DNA: TGTGCCAGCAGCAGAGGGGGGGGTTATACAGATACGCAGTATTTT
J gene: TRBJ2-3
clone size: once
V gene: TRBV9
D gene: -

CDR3 protein: CASSPQFSKHYEQYF
CDR3 DNA: TGTGCCAGCAGCCCACAGTTTTCCAAACACTACGAGCAGTACTTC
J gene: TRBJ2-7
clone size: -
V gene: TRBV2
D gene: -

CDR3 protein: CASSHQSTPDTDTQYF
CDR3 DNA: TGTGCCAGCAGCCATCAAAGTACTCCCGACACAGATACGCAGTATTTT
J gene: TRBJ2-3
clone size: -
V gene: TRBV27
D gene: -

CDR3 protein: CASSLGTGAGYTF
CDR3 DNA: TGTGCCAGCAGCTTAGGAACAGGGGCTGGCTACACCTTC
J gene: TRBJ1-2
clone size: once
V gene: TRBV7-9
D gene: TRBD1

CDR3 protein: CASSLTYGQYF
CDR3 DNA: TGTGCCAGCAGCCTTACCTACGGGCAGTACTTC
J gene: TRBJ2-7
clone size: -
V gene: TRBV11-2
D gene: -

CDR3 protein: CASSGAGIRGNTIYF
CDR3 DNA: TGTGCCAGCAGTGGGGCAGGGATAAGAGGAAACACCATATATTTT
J gene: TRBJ1-3
clone size: -
V gene: TRBV2
D gene: -

CDR3 protein: CASSQRGGSGNQPQHF
CDR3 DNA: TGTGCCAGCAGCCAAAGGGGGGGATCTGGCAATCAGCCCCAGCATTTT
J gene: TRBJ1-5
clone size: once
V gene: TRBV7-2
D gene: -

CDR3 protein: CASSDRGGRDEKLFF
CDR3 DNA: TGTGCCAGTTCGGATCGAGGGGGGAGGGACGAAAAACTGTTTTTT
J gene: TRBJ1-4
clone size: -
V gene: TRBV19
D gene: -

CDR3 protein: CASSSGQGASNEQFF
CDR3 DNA: TGTGCCAGCAGCTCTGGACAGGGGGCATCCAATGAGCAGTTCTTC
J gene: TRBJ2-1
clone size: -
V gene: TRBV11-3
D gene: TRBD1

CDR3 protein: CASTLRAGGQETQYF
CDR3 DNA: TGCGCCAGCACCCTTCGAGCGGGGGGCCAAGAGACCCAGTACTTC
J gene: TRBJ2-5
clone size: -
V gene: TRBV5-1
D gene: TRBD2

CDR3 protein: CASSLTSQYEQYF
CDR3 DNA: TGTGCCAGCAGCTTAACGTCGCAGTACGAGCAGTACTTC
J gene: TRBJ2-7
clone size: -
V gene: TRBV7-3
D gene: -

CDR3 protein: CASSLGVTGATSGDYGYTF
CDR3 DNA: TGTGCCAGCAGCTTAGGTGTTACAGGGGCGACCTCGGGAGACTATGGCTACACCTTC
J gene: TRBJ1-2
clone size: -
V gene: TRBV7-9
D gene: TRBD1

CDR3 protein: CASTSGGDYEQYF
CDR3 DNA: TGTGCCAGCACCTCAGGGGGGGACTACGAGCAGTACTTC
J gene: TRBJ2-7
clone size: -
V gene: TRBV13
D gene: -

CDR3 protein: CSATRNNEQFF
CDR3 DNA: TGCAGTGCTACTAGAAACAATGAGCAGTTCTTC
J gene: TRBJ2-1
clone size: -
V gene: TRBV20-1
D gene: -

CDR3 protein: CASNKGGGQPQHF
CDR3 DNA: TGTGCCAGCAATAAGGGGGGCGGACAGCCCCAGCATTTT
J gene: TRBJ1-5
clone size: -
V gene: TRBV2
D gene: -